These 2 T cell receptor beta chains came from one sample sequenced in a study of blood T cell repertoires in COVID-19. Libraries were prepared by immunoSEQ multiplex PCR; TCRdb keeps only in-frame clonotypes and omits some of them. The sample records 150,000 to 200,000 clones, 80% to 90% being singletons. The material sequenced was peripheral blood. These receptors originate from a man between 18 and 35 years old who had recovered from COVID-19.

The chain links TRBV9 to TRBJ2-5, with 12 bases that match TRBD2. This CDR3 contains 14 residues. With V trimmed by 3 bases and J by 4 bases, 1 base remained unmatched. CDR1 and CDR2 from the germline V gene are SGDLS and YYNGEE. CDR3 loop: CASSAGLAGETQYF. CDR3 sequence (DNA): TGTGCCAGCAGCGCGGGACTAGCGGGAGAGACCCAGTACTTC.

The chain has TRBV5-1 and TRBJ1-2, with 9 bases identical to TRBD1. The CDR3 is 15 amino acids. From germline, CDR1 is SGHRS and CDR2 YFSETQ. V lost 2 bases and J lost 7; bases outside the gene matches: 9. DNA of the CDR3: TGCGCCAGCAGCTTCGGATCCGGGACAGGGAGTGGCTACACCTTC. It encodes CASSFGSGTGSGYTF.